This T cell receptor beta chain originates from a study of cytomegalovirus exposure and HLA in healthy donors. About this clone itself: The antigen is unknown.

It was with 60 Vbeta and 13 Jbeta primers that the PCR ran. Methods used by the authors: Later work found approximately 87 million unique TCR beta chains, with about 10 million shared. The method was immunoSEQ multiplex PCR; TCRdb's version includes in-frame clones alone and lacks a portion of them. V, J and clone size were drawn from that table, and D and trimming were deduced from the DNA. This sample yields around 77,000 clones, of which 75% to 85% are seen a single time; roughly 3.5% belongs to the top ten. This CDR3 contains 15 residues. Germline trimming cut 3 bases from V and 1 base from J; bases unmatched to any gene: 2. Germline loops: CDR1 SEHNR, CDR2 FQNEAQ (reference sequence). Points from the study as a whole: The authors enumerated some 170 TCR beta chains as linked to cytomegalovirus. Some segments of the V type, notably TRBV6-2 and TRBV6-3, were excluded as indistinguishable. An analysis that was carried out later associated 15,000 to 20,000 TCR beta sequences with HLA alleles at 0.05 false discovery rate.

Material for sequencing was PBMCs. The clonotype originates from a man aged 40-49 years in good health and CMV-seronegative. The V call is TRBV7-9, the J call TRBJ2-2; TRBD1 aligns across 7 bases. CDR3 residues: CASSFRDRNTGELFF. CDR3 DNA sequence: TGTGCCAGCAGCTTCCGGGACAGGAACACCGGGGAGCTGTTTTTT.